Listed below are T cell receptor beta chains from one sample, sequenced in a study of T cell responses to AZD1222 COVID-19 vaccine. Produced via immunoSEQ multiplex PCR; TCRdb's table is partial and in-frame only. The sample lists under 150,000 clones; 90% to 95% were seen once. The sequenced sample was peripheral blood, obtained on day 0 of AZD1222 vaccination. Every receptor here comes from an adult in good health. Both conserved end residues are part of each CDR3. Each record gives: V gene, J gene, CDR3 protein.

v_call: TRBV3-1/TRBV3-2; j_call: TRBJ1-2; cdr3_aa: CASSPARFLGDGYTF
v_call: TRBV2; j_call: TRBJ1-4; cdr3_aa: CASSDTPGQGVVKEKLFF
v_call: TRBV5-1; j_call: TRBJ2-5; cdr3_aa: CASSTGLGPEGTQYF
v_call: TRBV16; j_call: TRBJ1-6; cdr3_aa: CASGPLNGGSSPLHF
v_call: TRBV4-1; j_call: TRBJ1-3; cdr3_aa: CASSPGQGGGNTIYF
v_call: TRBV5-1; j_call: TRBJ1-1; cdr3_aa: CASSFTGGLRYTEAFF
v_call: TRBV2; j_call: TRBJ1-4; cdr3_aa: CASIVSRANEKLFF
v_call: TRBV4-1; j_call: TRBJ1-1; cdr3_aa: CASRRGTEAFF
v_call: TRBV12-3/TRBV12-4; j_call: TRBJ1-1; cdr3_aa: CASTWNTEAFF
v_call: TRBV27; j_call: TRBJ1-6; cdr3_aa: CASSLYGQLSSYNSPLHF
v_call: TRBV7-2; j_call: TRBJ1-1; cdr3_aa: CASSRDGWITEAFF
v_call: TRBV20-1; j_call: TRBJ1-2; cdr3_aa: CSASPVGRPVGYTF
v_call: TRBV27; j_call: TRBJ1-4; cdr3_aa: CASRKGGIAGEKLFF
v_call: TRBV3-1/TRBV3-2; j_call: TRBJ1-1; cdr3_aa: CASSQETGSRTEAFF
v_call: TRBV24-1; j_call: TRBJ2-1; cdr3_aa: CATSEELAGVGDEQFF
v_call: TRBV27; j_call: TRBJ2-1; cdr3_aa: CASSFLLAGGGYEQFF
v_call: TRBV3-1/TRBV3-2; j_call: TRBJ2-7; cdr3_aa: CASSQEAAVAYEQYF
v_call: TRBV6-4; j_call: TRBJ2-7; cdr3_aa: CASPDGRGRPYEQYF
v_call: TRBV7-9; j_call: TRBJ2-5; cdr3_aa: CASSLVGAEETQYF
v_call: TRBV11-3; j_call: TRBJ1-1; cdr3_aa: CASSLAAGVTEAFF